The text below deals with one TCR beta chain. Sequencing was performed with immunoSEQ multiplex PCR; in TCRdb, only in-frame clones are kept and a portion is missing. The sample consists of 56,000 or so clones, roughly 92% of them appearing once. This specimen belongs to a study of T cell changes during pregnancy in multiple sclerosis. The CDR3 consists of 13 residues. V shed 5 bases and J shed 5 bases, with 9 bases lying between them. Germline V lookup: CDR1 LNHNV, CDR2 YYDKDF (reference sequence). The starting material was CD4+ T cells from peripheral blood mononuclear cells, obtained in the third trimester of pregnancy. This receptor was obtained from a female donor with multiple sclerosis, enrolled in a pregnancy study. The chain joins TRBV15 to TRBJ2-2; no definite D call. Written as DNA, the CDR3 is TGTGCCACCAGCGAGTCTCCTACCGGGGAGCTGTTTTTT. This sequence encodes CATSESPTGELFF.